Below are 19 T cell receptor beta chains sequenced from a single sample in a study of immune aging and cytomegalovirus after organ transplant. These receptors have no identified antigens. A microwell BD Rhapsody targeted mRNA and AbSeq workflow captured the cells and built the libraries. TCRdb reanalysed the single-cell sequencing reads using MiXCR and keeps one entry per CDR3 protein. The sample contains about 20,000 distinct CDR3 sequences, approximately 34% of which appear only once. Time point denoted: five sample-tagged time points from pre-transplant (day -1) to day 368 post-transplant, pooled. This specimen consisted of CMV peptide-activated CD4+ and CD8+ T cells sorted from blood, obtained at five time points, pooled. As to subset: sorted CD8+CD137+ and CD4+CD154+ T cells after about 11 h CMV IE-1 peptide stimulation. Receptors originate from a female donor who had a heart transplant and CMV viremia.

This chain uses TRBV24-1 with TRBJ2-7, with a possible D match to TRBD2 (6 bases). Trimming pared 3 bases from V and 8 bases from J, leaving 13 bases between. In germline, CDR1 is KGHDR, CDR2 SFDVKD. This CDR3 spans 13 amino acids. The CDR3 DNA reads TGTGCCACCAGTGATGGCTTCGGGGGTCAGCAGTACTTC. Encoded protein: CATSDGFGGQQYF.

This clonotype has only a few counts. Sequence at one end of the junction differs from germline and may be a read error. The CDR3 DNA follows: TGTGCTAGCAGTTCCCTTATAAGCAATCAGCCCCAGCATTTT. It specifies CASSSLISNQPQHF. This sequence joins TRBV27 and TRBJ1-5; no firm D call. The CDR3 loop spans 14 amino acids. From germline, CDR1 is MNHEY and CDR2 SMNVEV (reference sequence).

Within the sample, this clonotype is medium-sized. V is TRBV29-1 and J is TRBJ2-1; 8 bases map to TRBD2. The germline gives CDR1 SQVTM, CDR2 ANQGSEA. The CDR3 sequence is 16 residues long. With 6 bases clipped from V and 1 base from J, the junction kept 11 bases outside the gene matches. The CDR3 is CSVEENTSGSYNEQFF. The CDR3 coding sequence is TGCAGCGTCGAGGAGAATACTAGCGGTTCCTACAATGAGCAGTTCTTC.

This clonotype was seen a few times. The chain is built from TRBV19 and TRBJ1-1; D is undetermined. V dropped 3 bases and J dropped 1 base, with 6 bases sitting between them. In germline, CDR1 is LNHDA, CDR2 SQIVND (reference sequence). There are 13 residues in the CDR3. The CDR3 spells CASSIQENTEAFF. The CDR3 nucleotides read TGTGCCAGTAGTATCCAAGAGAACACTGAAGCTTTCTTT.

The rearrangement joins TRBV28 to TRBJ2-2, with TRBD2 as a possible D gene (6 bases). The germline V and J ends were trimmed by 2 bases and 4 bases, with 8 bases remaining between them. Germline assignment: CDR1 MDHEN and CDR2 SYDVKM. The CDR3 is 14 residues long. The CDR3 reads CASSLLGGTGELFF. For the CDR3, the DNA is TGTGCCAGCAGTTTACTGGGGGGCACCGGGGAGCTGTTTTTT.

This chain links TRBV4-2 with TRBJ2-7; no clear D gene. The CDR3 is made up of 14 amino acids. Trimming shortened V by 2 bases and J by 3 bases, and 11 bases separated the two germline ends. The germline gives CDR1 LGHNA, CDR2 YNFKEQ. The CDR3 loop is CASSQPGENYEQYF. The CDR3 DNA is TGTGCCAGCAGCCAACCCGGCGAGAACTACGAGCAGTACTTC.

This clonotype appeared many times. A much larger clonotype is one base distant, so this may be a read error. As the CDR3 is not closed by the conserved phenylalanine or tryptophan, this likely results from a read error. This chain connects TRBV5-4 to TRBJ2-1, with 10 bases identical to TRBD1. Looked up from germline, CDR1 is SGHNT and CDR2 is YYREEE (reference sequence). The CDR3 totals 14 residues. V shed 2 bases, J shed 7 bases, and the junction held 3 bases outside the gene matches. The DNA for the CDR3 is TGTGCCAGCAGCTTCCGGGACAGGGGTAATGAGCAGTTCCTC. This codes for CASSFRDRGNEQFL.

This clonotype has ten or more counts. The chain has TRBV27 and TRBJ2-1; a weak D match, TRBD2 (6 bases). V lost 2 bases and J 7 bases, leaving 9 bases between the germline ends. Looked up from germline, CDR1 is MNHEY and CDR2 is SMNVEV (reference sequence). The CDR3 spans 13 residues. Here the CDR3 reads CASSLGRGNEQFF. The CDR3 DNA sequence: TGTGCCAGCAGTTTAGGACGGGGGAATGAGCAGTTCTTC.

Concerning this clonotype itself: Since no conserved phenylalanine or tryptophan closes the CDR3, a read error is the likely cause. This sequence joins TRBV12-3 or TRBV12-4 and TRBJ2-5; D unclear. The CDR3 is 13 amino acids. V was pared by 3 bases and J by 2 bases, with 7 bases between. The CDR3 nucleotides are TGTGCCAGCAGTTTTCGTCAGCAAGAGACCCAGTACTCC. It specifies CASSFRQQETQYS.

Comment on this clonotype: Relative to the germline gene, one junction end is altered; a read error may explain this. The rearrangement joins TRBV29-1 to TRBJ2-1; perhaps TRBD2 as D (6 bases). Per the germline V gene, CDR1 is SQVTM and CDR2 is ANQGSEA. The CDR3 extends over 17 amino acids. The CDR3 region is CSVEKITGTGGCNEQLF. The CDR3 nucleotides are TGCAGCGTTGAAAAGATCACCGGGACTGGCGGGTGCAATGAGCAGTTATTT.

The chain joins TRBV5-1 to TRBJ2-2; unclear D gene. V was cut by 10 bases and J by 3 bases, with 19 bases left in between. Germline-derived CDR1 and CDR2 are SGHRS and YFSETQ. The CDR3 has 15 amino acids. In DNA form, the CDR3 reads TGCGCCGGCGGCTTGGCCAACGCTGACACCGGGGAGCTGTTTTTT. Translation: CAGGLANADTGELFF.

V gene TRBV7-9 combines with J gene TRBJ2-3; a weak D match, TRBD2 (7 bases). CDR1 and CDR2 from the germline V gene are SEHNR and FQNEAQ (reference sequence). V shed 5 bases and J shed 4 bases, with 19 bases lying between them. This CDR3 region has 16 residues. DNA of the CDR3: TGTGCCAGCAGCCCAGAGCGGGACATGGATTCAGATACGCAGTATTTT. It translates to CASSPERDMDSDTQYF.

This clonotype was counted ten times or more. The chain has TRBV7-9 and TRBJ1-4, with D hard to call. This CDR3 is built from 13 residues. Germline CDR1 reads SEHNR; CDR2 reads FQNEAQ (reference sequence). Trimming left V 5 bases short and J 7 bases short, with 11 bases between. This CDR3 is CASSGSIGEKLFF. The CDR3 coding sequence is TGTGCCAGCAGCGGGAGCATAGGTGAAAAACTGTTTTTT.

CDR3 protein: CASSPGLAGSSYNEQFF. CDR3 nucleotides: TGTGCCAGCAGCCCGGGACTAGCGGGGAGCTCCTACAATGAGCAGTTCTTC. The chain is built from TRBV7-3 and TRBJ2-1; 13 positions agree with TRBD2. The trim removed 5 bases at V and 0 bases at J, leaving 4 bases unmatched. This CDR3 contains 17 residues. Per germline, CDR1 SGHTA and CDR2 FQGTGA.

With respect to this clonotype: The junction shows a germline mismatch at one end, possibly a read error. The chain has TRBV27 and TRBJ2-1, with 11 bases lining up with TRBD2. This CDR3 region has 19 residues. The germline V gene has CDR1 MNHEY and CDR2 SMNVEV (reference sequence). The CDR3 loop is CASSPSLVRTSGSADERFF. The CDR3, as DNA: TGTGCCAGCAGTCCATCACTGGTGAGAACTAGCGGGAGTGCGGATGAGCGGTTCTTC.

This clonotype was detected a few times. The genes are TRBV4-3 and TRBJ1-6; unclear D gene. CDR1 is LGHNA, CDR2 YSLEER, per germline. The germline V and J ends were trimmed by 0 bases and 10 bases, with 7 bases remaining between them. The CDR3 has 13 residues. The CDR3 sequence: CASSQDVLSPLHF. The CDR3, as DNA: TGCGCCAGCAGCCAAGATGTCTTGTCACCCCTCCACTTT.

The rearrangement links TRBV6-1 to TRBJ2-7, with unresolved D. Germline V gene sequence: CDR1 MNHNS, CDR2 SASEGT. The germline V and J ends were trimmed by 0 bases and 0 bases, with 9 bases remaining between them. This CDR3 comprises 15 residues. CDR3 loop: CASSEAAVFSYEQYF. The CDR3 nucleotides read TGTGCCAGCAGTGAAGCGGCAGTCTTCTCCTACGAGCAGTACTTC.

This clonotype was counted many times. This chain joins TRBV20-1 and TRBJ2-7, with TRBD2 identical over 12 bases. V shed 3 bases and J 2 bases; nucleotides not matched to a gene: 8. The CDR3 covers 16 residues. Germline-derived CDR1 and CDR2 are DFQATT and SNEGSKA (reference sequence). The CDR3 DNA reads as TGCAGTGCTAGTGCTTTTAGACTAGCGGGAGCCTACGAGCAGTACTTC. It yields the protein CSASAFRLAGAYEQYF.

V usage is TRBV27 and J usage is TRBJ2-2; D uncertain. Germline CDR1 and CDR2: MNHEY and SMNVEV (reference sequence). This CDR3 region has 12 residues. V lost 3 bases and J 5 bases, leaving 4 bases between the germline ends. As DNA, the CDR3 is TGTGCCAGCAGTTTTAGGACCGGGGAGCTGTTTTTT. Residues: CASSFRTGELFF.